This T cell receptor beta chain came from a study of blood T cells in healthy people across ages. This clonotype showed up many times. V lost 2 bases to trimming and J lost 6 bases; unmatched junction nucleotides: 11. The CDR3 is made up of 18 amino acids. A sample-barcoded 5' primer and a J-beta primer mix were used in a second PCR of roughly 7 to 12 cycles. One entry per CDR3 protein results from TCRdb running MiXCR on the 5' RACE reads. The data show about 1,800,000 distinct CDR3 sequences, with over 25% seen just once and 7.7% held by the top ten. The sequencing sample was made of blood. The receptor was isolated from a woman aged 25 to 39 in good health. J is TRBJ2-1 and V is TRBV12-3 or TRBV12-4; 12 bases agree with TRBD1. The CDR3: CASSLTRDRGPQANEQFF. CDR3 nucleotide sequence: TGTGCCAGCAGTTTAACCCGGGACAGGGGGCCCCAGGCCAATGAGCAGTTCTTC.